These T cell receptor beta chains were read from a single sample in a study of blood T cells in healthy people across ages. TCRdb called the 5' RACE reads again in MiXCR, with one record for every CDR3 protein. Counted here are about 970,000 distinct CDR3 sequences, roughly 47% occurring once; the ten biggest clones make up about a fifth. The sample was blood. The receptor source for this set is a woman aged 55-70 years in good health. CDR3s leave out the opening cysteine and the closing phenylalanine or tryptophan. The size of a clone is reported for some rows only, either as once, few or many, or as a class for expanded clones.

j_gene,abundance,v_gene,CDR3aa
TRBJ2-3,NA,TRBV7-2,ASSFREVLDTQY
TRBJ2-7,NA,TRBV29-1,SVLTGGLDYEQY
TRBJ2-5,NA,TRBV29-1,SVEFRGRETQY
TRBJ2-1,NA,TRBV10-3,ATGRAYEQF
TRBJ2-6,NA,TRBV29-1,SAEASGANVLT
TRBJ2-1,NA,TRBV20-1,SAREENLTPNEQF
TRBJ2-7,NA,TRBV7-8,ASSLMEGGTYEQY
TRBJ2-7,NA,TRBV10-3,AISEGAVGPYEQY
TRBJ2-3,NA,TRBV6-1,ASNEAPSTDTQY
TRBJ1-4,NA,TRBV5-1,ASSGLETDSVDEKLF
TRBJ2-7,NA,TRBV5-1,ASSSGTSPGYEQY
TRBJ1-2,NA,TRBV12-3/TRBV12-4,ASSPTSQGGGHT
TRBJ1-2,NA,TRBV19,ASLTGPGGYGYT
TRBJ2-1,many,TRBV20-1,SAGLARSYNEQF
TRBJ2-7,few,TRBV27,ASSTLAGDGSYEQY
TRBJ2-4,once,TRBV5-1,ASSYGDGQY
NA,NA,TRBV6-5,ASSARPGSSETQY
TRBJ2-7,NA,TRBV7-2,ASSLNSGSFGEQY
TRBJ2-5,NA,TRBV18,ASSPPDRGSETQY
TRBJ2-5,NA,TRBV4-1,ASSRLTAQETQY
TRBJ1-6,NA,TRBV20-1,SAQERPANSPLH
TRBJ2-2,NA,TRBV6-2/TRBV6-3,ASSAGTSGTFGGELF
TRBJ2-7,NA,TRBV20-1,SAGSLSYEQY
TRBJ2-1,NA,TRBV5-6,ASSPLGEIEQF
TRBJ2-5,NA,TRBV4-2,ASSHSSGTRSETQY
TRBJ2-5,NA,TRBV28,ASSYPTGSEETQY
TRBJ1-2,NA,TRBV12-3/TRBV12-4,ASSLALTPSGYT
TRBJ2-3,NA,TRBV27,ASRGWRDLDTQY
NA,once,TRBV11-2,ASSLERNKETQY
TRBJ2-7,NA,TRBV11-2,ASSSTFDEQY
TRBJ2-6,once,TRBV6-1,ASSEVAGGNSGASVLT
TRBJ1-6,NA,TRBV27,ASSQTGLWYDGSPLH
TRBJ2-1,few,TRBV7-9,ASSFSPTPGVVDEQF
TRBJ1-4,NA,TRBV6-5,ASRIGQNNEKLF
TRBJ2-5,NA,TRBV12-3/TRBV12-4,ASSRLAGAGQETQY